This T cell receptor (beta chain) was obtained from a study of T-cell reconstitution after alpha-beta-depleted transplantation in children. Overall study results and limits: By one year post-transplant, T-cell counts and diversity largely arose from T cells that were newly produced. Reports say that about two months after transplant, the alpha-beta T cells came out of several hundred graft clones that had expanded.

This clonotype appeared many times. Its specificity is unknown. V was cut by 4 bases and J by 5 bases, with 11 bases left in between. In germline, CDR1 is MNHNS, CDR2 SASEGT. The CDR3 totals 13 residues. Unique molecular identifiers were used in preparing the TCRbeta library. TCRdb processed the PCR reads anew with MiXCR; each CDR3 protein has one entry. This table holds under 850,000 distinct CDR3 sequences, less than 15% found once. The sequencing used PBMCs, collected before TCRalphabeta/CD19-depleted stem cell transplant. This TCR was sampled from a girl aged 2-15 years with congenital amegakaryocytic thrombocytopenia, due to receive a stem cell transplant. The chain is built from TRBV6-1 and TRBJ1-2, with D unresolved. The CDR3 region is CASSVSLLYGYTF. DNA of the CDR3: TGTGCCAGCAGTGTCTCTCTACTTTATGGCTACACCTTC.